This passage covers 15 T cell receptor beta chains from one sample sequenced in a study of T cell responses to AZD1222 COVID-19 vaccine. Data came from immunoSEQ multiplex PCR; TCRdb stores just in-frame clones and leaves some out. The table lists under 150,000 clones, about 92% of them singletons. Sequencing used peripheral blood, obtained on day 0 of AZD1222 vaccination. The receptor set was obtained from an adult in good health.

This clone was recorded a few times. The chain carries TRBV6-6 and TRBJ2-7, with 7 bases identical to TRBD1. This CDR3 contains 14 residues. From germline, CDR1 is MNHNY and CDR2 SVGAGI (reference sequence). The ends lost 0 bases at V and 2 bases at J; junction bases unmatched: 1. CDR3 bases: TGTGCCAGCAGTTACTCGCAGGGGGCCTACGAGCAGTACTTC. It is translated as CASSYSQGAYEQYF.

This clone was seen just once. The chain uses TRBV3-1 (or the pseudogene TRBV3-2) and TRBJ1-5; D uncertain. The CDR3 contains 15 residues. V gave up 0 bases and J gave up 3 bases, with 9 bases separating them. Germline V CDR1 and CDR2: LGHDT, YNNKEL (reference sequence). CDR3: CASSQDLQINQPQHF. The DNA for the CDR3 is TGTGCCAGCAGCCAAGATTTACAGATCAATCAGCCCCAGCATTTT.

The count of this clone is one. V usage is TRBV7-9 and J usage is TRBJ1-5, with TRBD1 matching 9 bases. Germline V gene sequence: CDR1 SEHNR, CDR2 FQNEAQ (reference sequence). CDR3 length: 16 residues. V gave up 2 bases and J gave up 4 bases; unmatched junction bases: 6. The CDR3 nucleotides read TGTGCCAGCAGCTTACGAAGACAGGGGGTAAATCAGCCCCAGCATTTT. Protein sequence: CASSLRRQGVNQPQHF.

The chain couples TRBV12-3 or TRBV12-4 to TRBJ1-2; 9 nucleotides agree with TRBD1. The CDR3 extends over 13 amino acids. After removal of 7 bases from V and 4 bases from J, the junction contained 4 bases not matched to a gene. In DNA form, the CDR3 reads TGTGCCAGCAAGCTACAGGGGGCCTATGGCTACACCTTC. Translating it yields CASKLQGAYGYTF.

The V and J genes are TRBV28 and TRBJ1-1; D is uncertain. The germline V and J ends were trimmed by 4 bases and 4 bases, with 13 bases remaining between them. This CDR3 is built from 14 residues. Germline CDR1 and CDR2: MDHEN and SYDVKM. DNA of the CDR3: TGTGCCAGCAGTTGGGGTTTAGAGGGCACTGAAGCTTTCTTT. Translated, it gives CASSWGLEGTEAFF.

The rearrangement uses TRBV6-6 and TRBJ1-3; D is ambiguous. Trimming cost V 6 bases and J 0 bases, with 6 bases left between them. Germline loops: CDR1 MNHNY, CDR2 SVGAGI (reference sequence). This CDR3 is 13 amino acids long. The CDR3 loop is CASRTYSGNTIYF. CDR3 DNA: TGTGCCAGCAGAACATACTCTGGAAACACCATATATTTT.

This rearrangement joins TRBV6-1 to TRBJ2-3; D unresolved. Per the germline V gene, CDR1 is MNHNS and CDR2 is SASEGT. The CDR3 loop spans 14 amino acids. V was pared by 3 bases and J by 0 bases, with 7 bases between. DNA for the CDR3: TGTGCCAGCAGTGACCGATGGAGCACAGATACGCAGTATTTT. It encodes CASSDRWSTDTQYF.

The chain has TRBV30 and TRBJ2-2, with D unresolved. Trimming took off 4 bases at V and 3 bases at J, with 6 bases between the two ends. The CDR3 is 12 residues long. Germline CDR1 is GTSNPN and CDR2 is SVGIG (reference sequence). The CDR3 reads CAWINHTGELFF. In nucleotides, the CDR3 is TGTGCCTGGATCAACCACACCGGGGAGCTGTTTTTT.

The chain links TRBV28 to TRBJ1-4; D unresolved. There are 15 residues in the CDR3. The ends were cut back, 1 base at V and 8 bases at J, with 14 bases in the middle. From germline, CDR1 is MDHEN and CDR2 SYDVKM. In nucleotides, the CDR3 is TGTGCCAGCAGTTTATCGGGAGCCGGTGAGGAAAAACTGTTTTTT. Translating it yields CASSLSGAGEEKLFF.

The rearrangement uses TRBV7-9 and TRBJ1-3, with 10 bases lining up with TRBD1. Germline CDR1 reads SEHNR; CDR2 reads FQNEAQ (reference sequence). V was clipped by 5 bases and J by 3 bases; unmatched bases: 7. CDR3 length: 16 residues. DNA for the CDR3: TGTGCCAGCAGCAACCGGGACAGGGGAAGTGGAAACACCATATATTTT. Translation gives CASSNRDRGSGNTIYF.

J is TRBJ2-2 and V is TRBV13, with D unclear. This CDR3 is 14 amino acids long. V was pared by 5 bases and J by 1 base, with 8 bases between. Germline CDR1 is PRHDT and CDR2 is FYEKMQ (reference sequence). CDR3 DNA: TGTGCCAGCAGCCCGAACCTGAACACCGGGGAGCTGTTTTTT. It translates to CASSPNLNTGELFF.

This chain uses TRBV6-5 with TRBJ1-4; perhaps TRBD1 as D (5 bases). This CDR3 spans 14 amino acids. V was pared by 5 bases and J by 5 bases, with 12 bases between. Germline V gene lookup returns CDR1 MNHEY and CDR2 SVGAGI. The CDR3 spells CASSTRRGNEKLFF. In DNA form, the CDR3 reads TGTGCCAGCAGTACCCGTCGGGGGAATGAAAAACTGTTTTTT.

The chain carries TRBV7-2 and TRBJ2-2; tentatively, D is TRBD2 (6 bases). The CDR3 spans 16 residues. Germline CDR1 is SGHTA and CDR2 is FQGNSA. V lost 5 bases and J 0 bases, leaving 13 bases between the germline ends. CDR3 amino acids: CASSPGTVANTGELFF. The CDR3 nucleotides are TGTGCCAGCAGCCCCGGGACTGTCGCGAACACCGGGGAGCTGTTTTTT.

This chain connects TRBV18 to TRBJ2-2; D perhaps matches TRBD2 (6 bases). The CDR3 is made up of 16 amino acids. Trimming shortened V by 2 bases and J by 4 bases, and 14 bases separated the two germline ends. From germline, CDR1 is KGHSH and CDR2 LQKENI. DNA of the CDR3: TGTGCCAGCTCACCAACCTTGGAGGGATTCACCGGGGAGCTGTTTTTT. It translates to CASSPTLEGFTGELFF.

The V and J genes are TRBV20-1 and TRBJ1-1; D unresolved. Germline assignment: CDR1 DFQATT and CDR2 SNEGSKA (reference sequence). V was trimmed by 8 bases and J by 10 bases, leaving 11 bases between them. The CDR3 loop spans 9 amino acids. CDR3 amino acids: CSRSPGAFF. The CDR3 DNA is TGCAGTCGCTCCCCCGGAGCTTTCTTT.